The 18 T cell receptor beta chains in this list originate from one sample, sequenced in a study of blood T cell repertoires in COVID-19. Using immunoSEQ multiplex PCR, the repertoire was profiled, and TCRdb retains in-frame clones only, with some absent. The sample shows about 480,000 clones, roughly nine tenths of them seen only once. Source material: peripheral blood. These receptors were collected from a man aged 18 to 29 with COVID-19, enrolled during active disease.

V is TRBV2 and J is TRBJ1-5, with TRBD1 matching over 9 bases. The CDR3 is 15 residues long. CDR1 is SNHLY and CDR2 is FYNNEI in the germline V gene. After removal of 5 bases from V and 6 bases from J, the junction contained 8 bases not matched to a gene. CDR3 in amino acids: CASSPRDRVGQPQHF. In DNA form, the CDR3 reads TGTGCCAGCAGTCCTCGGGACAGGGTCGGTCAGCCCCAGCATTTT.

The CDR3 reads CASSITGEGNTIYF. The CDR3 nucleotides read TGTGCCAGCAGTATTACGGGGGAAGGAAACACCATATATTTT. V is TRBV6-5 and J is TRBJ1-3; D may be TRBD1 (5 bases). The CDR3 covers 14 residues. Trimming shortened V by 5 bases and J by 4 bases, and 12 bases separated the two germline ends. Germline CDR1 and CDR2: MNHEY and SVGAGI.

The CDR3: CASSQPVRDRGKEKLFF. In DNA, the CDR3 is TGCGCCAGCAGCCAACCGGTGCGGGACAGGGGGAAGGAAAAACTGTTTTTT. The V call is TRBV4-1, the J call TRBJ1-4, with TRBD1 matching 11 bases. Germline values: CDR1 MGHRA, CDR2 YSYEKL. Trimming cost V 2 bases and J 8 bases; bases outside gene matches: 10. This CDR3 is built from 17 residues.

This clone was seen once. V and J are TRBV27 and TRBJ1-6, with D possibly being TRBD1 (6 bases). V was pared by 0 bases and J by 14 bases, with 17 bases between. The CDR3 runs 15 residues. Per the germline V gene, CDR1 is MNHEY and CDR2 is SMNVEV (reference sequence). The CDR3 DNA is TGTGCCAGCAGTTTATCGGCAGGGGCCTCCTCGTCCCTCCACTTT. It specifies CASSLSAGASSSLHF.

The chain is built from TRBV7-9 and TRBJ2-1; D might be TRBD2 (5 bases). V lost 3 bases and J 8 bases, leaving 14 bases between the germline ends. Germline assignment: CDR1 SEHNR and CDR2 FQNEAQ (reference sequence). This CDR3 region has 14 residues. The CDR3 here is CASSFRSSTHEQFF. CDR3 DNA sequence: TGTGCCAGCAGCTTTAGGTCTAGCACCCATGAGCAGTTCTTC. Combining the CDR3 with reference TRBV7-9 and TRBJ2-1 gives the whole variable domain DTGVSQNPRHKITKRGQNVTFRCDPISEHNRLYWYRQTLGQGPEFLTYFQNEAQLEKSRLLSDRFSAERPKGSFSTLEIQRTEQGDSAMYLCASSFRSSTHEQFFGPGTRLTVL.

This clone has only one observation. The chain has TRBV11-2 and TRBJ2-1, with D maybe TRBD1 (6 bases). V lost 4 bases and J lost 8, with 15 bases in between. The V gene's germline CDR1 is SGHAT and CDR2 FQNNGV. The CDR3 is made up of 14 amino acids. CDR3 in DNA: TGTGCCAGCAGCTGGCGCAATAAGGGGGATGAGCAGTTCTTC. It codes for CASSWRNKGDEQFF.

The chain employs TRBV19 and TRBJ2-7; no definite D call. The germline V gene encodes CDR1 LNHDA and CDR2 SQIVND (reference sequence). CDR3 length: 12 amino acids. The germline V and J ends were trimmed by 5 bases and 4 bases, with 9 bases remaining between them. CDR3 nucleotide sequence: TGTGCCAGTAGTCTTAACTCGTACGAGCAGTACTTC. Translation gives CASSLNSYEQYF.

This chain connects TRBV28 to TRBJ2-3; D is perhaps TRBD2 (6 bases). V lost 5 bases, J lost 4 bases, and 19 bases lay in between. CDR1 is MDHEN and CDR2 is SYDVKM in the germline V gene. This CDR3 is built from 16 residues. The CDR3 DNA follows: TGTGCCAGCAGTCCACCTCGGGGGTTTGAGGCAGATACGCAGTATTTT. It is translated as CASSPPRGFEADTQYF. The whole variable domain, remainder taken from reference TRBV28 and TRBJ2-3, is DVKVTQSSRYLVKRTGEKVFLECVQDMDHENMFWYRQDPGLGLRLIYFSYDVKMKEKGDIPEGYSVSREKKERFSLILESASTNQTSMYLCASSPPRGFEADTQYFGPGTRLTVL.

The chain employs TRBV5-4 and TRBJ2-7; 12 nucleotides match TRBD2. Germline V gene sequence: CDR1 SGHNT, CDR2 YYREEE (reference sequence). The CDR3 sequence is 15 residues long. The V gene end was trimmed by 4 bases and the J gene end by 7 bases; junction bases not matched to a gene: 9. The CDR3 region is CASSQPGLAGSEQYF. The DNA for the CDR3 is TGTGCCAGCAGCCAACCGGGACTAGCGGGTAGTGAGCAGTACTTC.

The V call is TRBV27, the J call TRBJ2-4; D is undetermined. Germline V CDR1 and CDR2: MNHEY, SMNVEV (reference sequence). Trimming removed 7 bases from V and 0 bases from J, with 19 bases in between. CDR3 length: 17 residues. The CDR3 DNA follows: TGTGCCAGCACCCCAACTCTGGCGGCTATAGCCAAAAACATTCAGTACTTC. Its translation: CASTPTLAAIAKNIQYF.

This chain connects TRBV5-6 to TRBJ1-2; possible D gene TRBD1, 6 bases. The V gene lost 5 bases and the J gene lost 6 bases, with 14 bases spanning the gap. This CDR3 region has 13 residues. Germline CDR1 reads SGHDT; CDR2 reads YYEEEE. For the CDR3, the DNA is TGTGCCAGCAGGTCTACAGGGAGAGATGGCTACACCTTC. The encoded protein is CASRSTGRDGYTF.

The chain employs TRBV3-1 (or the pseudogene TRBV3-2) and TRBJ1-1; D is uncertain. The CDR3 consists of 12 residues. CDR1 LGHDT and CDR2 YNNKEL come from the germline V gene (reference sequence). Trimming removed 0 bases from V and 11 bases from J, with 10 bases in between. The CDR3 region is CASSQDPPVAFF. CDR3 coding DNA: TGTGCCAGCAGCCAAGATCCTCCGGTCGCTTTCTTT.

This sequence joins TRBV5-1 and TRBJ1-1; TRBD1 aligns across 9 bases. The CDR3 is 14 amino acids. The germline CDR1 and CDR2 sequences are SGHRS and YFSETQ. The trim removed 3 bases at V and 4 bases at J, leaving 4 bases unmatched. CDR3 bases: TGCGCCAGCAGCTCGCCGGGACAGGGCACTGAAGCTTTCTTT. Residues: CASSSPGQGTEAFF.

The genes are TRBV6-1 and TRBJ2-1; 10 bases agree with TRBD1. Germline V gene lookup returns CDR1 MNHNS and CDR2 SASEGT. The CDR3 has 19 amino acids. V gave up 1 base and J gave up 1 base; unmatched junction bases: 10. CDR3 in DNA: TGTGCCAGCAGTGAAGGACAGGGGGCGCCGTTGGGTTCCTACAATGAGCAGTTCTTC. Encoded protein: CASSEGQGAPLGSYNEQFF.

In this sample, this clone turned up once. CDR3 nucleotides: TGCGCCAGCAGCTCCACGACAGGGACTTACTCTGGAAACACCATATATTTT. The encoded protein is CASSSTTGTYSGNTIYF. The chain recombines TRBV5-1 with TRBJ1-3, with 7 bases lining up with TRBD1. Germline V gene lookup returns CDR1 SGHRS and CDR2 YFSETQ. Losses at the gene ends were 3 bases for V and 0 bases for J; bases not matched to a gene: 9. This CDR3 contains 17 residues.

The chain is built from TRBV11-2 and TRBJ2-5, with TRBD2 matching 9 bases. Per germline, CDR1 SGHAT and CDR2 FQNNGV. J gave up 2 bases and V 4 bases, and 5 bases lay outside the gene matches. CDR3 length: 15 amino acids. The CDR3 is CASSSTSGLQETQYF. CDR3 sequence (DNA): TGTGCCAGCAGCTCGACTAGCGGTCTTCAAGAGACCCAGTACTTC.

The gene calls are TRBV5-6 and TRBJ2-1; D perhaps matches TRBD2 (6 bases). The CDR3 spans 13 residues. V lost 4 bases and J lost 4, with 9 bases in between. From germline, CDR1 is SGHDT and CDR2 YYEEEE. CDR3 nucleotides: TGTGCCAGCAGCCTACGGGGGTACAATGAGCAGTTCTTC. Amino acids: CASSLRGYNEQFF.

The chain combines TRBV6-1 with TRBJ2-7; 7 bases map to TRBD2. The CDR3 is made up of 15 amino acids. Trimming cost V 2 bases and J 2 bases; bases outside gene matches: 6. Germline V gene sequence: CDR1 MNHNS, CDR2 SASEGT. This CDR3 is CASSEREGATYEQYF. The CDR3 DNA is TGTGCCAGCAGTGAAAGGGAGGGTGCTACCTACGAGCAGTACTTC.